This entry describes one T cell receptor beta chain. This record comes from a study of STAT5B mutations in CD4+ large granular lymphocyte leukemia. Generated by immunoSEQ multiplex PCR, the TCRdb table keeps only in-frame clones and is missing some. Of about 31,000 clones in the sample, just under 75% were seen once. Germline V lookup: CDR1 SEHNR, CDR2 FQNEAQ (reference sequence). V shed 4 bases and J 4 bases; nucleotides not matched to a gene: 5. CDR3 length equals 14 residues. The sequenced sample was CD4+ T cells from blood buffy coats. The TCR was taken from a human donor in good health. The chain combines TRBV7-9 with TRBJ1-1; 8 bases are a match to TRBD1. CDR3 sequence (DNA): TGTGCCAGCAGCTCACAGGGGGAAGGCACTGAAGCTTTCTTT. Translation: CASSSQGEGTEAFF.